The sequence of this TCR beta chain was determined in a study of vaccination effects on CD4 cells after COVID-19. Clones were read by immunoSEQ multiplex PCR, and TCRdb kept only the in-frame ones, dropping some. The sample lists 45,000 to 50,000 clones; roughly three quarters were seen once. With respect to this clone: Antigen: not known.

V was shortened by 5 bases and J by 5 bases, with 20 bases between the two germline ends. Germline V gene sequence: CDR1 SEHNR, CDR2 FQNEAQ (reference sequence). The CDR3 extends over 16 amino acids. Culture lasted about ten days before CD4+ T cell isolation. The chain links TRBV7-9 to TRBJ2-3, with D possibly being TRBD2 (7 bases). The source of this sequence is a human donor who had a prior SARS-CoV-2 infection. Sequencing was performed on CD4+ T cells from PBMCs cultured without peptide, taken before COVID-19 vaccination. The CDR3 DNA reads TGTGCCAGCAGCCCACGACTAGGGAGGGGGGAAGATACGCAGTATTTT. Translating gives CASSPRLGRGEDTQYF.